The rows below give T cell receptor beta chains drawn from one sample of a study of blood T cell repertoires in COVID-19. The method was immunoSEQ multiplex PCR; TCRdb's version includes in-frame clones alone and lacks a portion of them. The table lists about 45,000 clones, roughly nine tenths of them singletons, with roughly 9.2% in the top ten. The sequenced material came from peripheral blood. These TCRs come from a human donor in a cohort sampled during active COVID-19. CDR3s leave out the opening cysteine and the closing phenylalanine or tryptophan.

V | CDR3
TRBV11-2 | ASSATSTDTQY
TRBV6-2/TRBV6-3 | ASSRLDYEQY
TRBV5-1 | ASSPLTGGDGYT
TRBV10-2 | ASRAGTGTDTQY
TRBV7-8 | ASRPVAGGLHNEQF
TRBV7-3 | ASSSWALASDTQY
TRBV9 | ASSVVGGWGSEQY
TRBV29-1 | SADRGGGDTQY
TRBV15 | ATRSNRGDTEAF
TRBV2 | ASSGTSGGTGETQY
TRBV30 | AGHFVENEQF
TRBV18 | ASSPHAPGQNTEAF
TRBV11-1 | ATGTSGGNEQF
TRBV3-1/TRBV3-2 | ASRLVGTGSSYNSPLH
TRBV5-5 | ASSQGGTNEKLF
TRBV5-1 | ASSLSYLADTQY
TRBV19 | AIGTSGNTGELF
TRBV3-1/TRBV3-2 | ASSQDRWGRNTQY
TRBV29-1 | SVDPDTNYGYT
TRBV9 | ASGQGENTGELF
TRBV15 | ATSTHRGRFNEQY
TRBV18 | ASSPTVNTEAF
TRBV7-9 | ASSWQGVSGYEQY
TRBV6-5 | ASALSSGNTIY
TRBV4-2 | ASSPGQETQY
TRBV2 | ASSSDRTYGYT
TRBV28 | ASIGTGDTWGYT
TRBV5-1 | ASSLWTGGLGTDTQY
TRBV18 | ASSGDRNNYGYT
TRBV7-2 | ASSLGRSQNIQY
TRBV16 | ASSQSRGGNTEAF
TRBV7-3 | ASSWTTGAGQPQH
TRBV23-1 | ASSQSRSSYEQY
TRBV5-4 | ASSLGTGTEAF
TRBV19 | ASRSLAGGPGQETQY
TRBV5-1 | ASSFGGGIGSSPLH
TRBV10-2 | ASSRQGESNQPQH
TRBV4-3 | ASSHSGTGEAYEQY
TRBV7-2 | ASSLDGAQTQY
TRBV14 | ASSQRDRGVRGADTQY
TRBV5-5 | ASTLRRDSSYEQY
TRBV7-3 | ASSLAGDHTSTQY
TRBV19 | ASSITGTEAF
TRBV5-1 | ASSLAQDNYEQY
TRBV19 | ASSIQGTADTQY
TRBV2 | ASGVNPGQGYEQY
TRBV29-1 | SVAIGLDSLNEQF
TRBV20-1 | SASRVRALGTEAF